This paragraph reports one TCR beta chain. Data came from immunoSEQ multiplex PCR; TCRdb stores just in-frame clones and leaves some out. The table records about 72,000 clones, roughly three quarters of them present only once. This entry belongs to a study of radiotherapy plus CTLA-4 blockade in lung cancer. The V and J ends lost 7 bases and 5 bases, in that order; junction bases with no gene match: 13. CDR1 is LNHDA, CDR2 SQIVND, per germline (reference sequence). The CDR3 is 17 amino acids. The sample was peripheral blood, taken from a patient treated with radiotherapy plus ipilimumab. The chain has TRBV19 and TRBJ1-5; 11 nucleotides align to TRBD1. This clonotype was sampled from a human donor with non-small cell lung cancer who had a complete response to radiotherapy plus ipilimumab. The CDR3 here is CASNRGQGANVDQPQHF. As DNA, the CDR3 is TGTGCCAGTAATAGAGGACAGGGGGCCAACGTCGATCAGCCCCAGCATTTT.